This TCR beta chain stems from a study of shared clonotypes between healthy human individuals. V lost 1 base and J lost 5, with 11 bases in between. CDR3 length: 15 amino acids. The germline V gene has CDR1 MGHRA and CDR2 YSYEKL. Study-wide points: Compared with memory subsets, naive subsets generally had larger estimated richness.

Of note for this clone: Its antigen remains unidentified.

Profiled with immunoSEQ multiplex PCR; TCRdb holds only in-frame clones, not every one. The repertoire has hundreds of thousands of clones, less than 85% of them found once; the top ten carry over 1.5%. The source is a woman under 40 in good health. Sequenced material: memory CD4+ T cells sorted from blood. Subset denoted: CD45RA-negative fraction. V gene TRBV4-1 combines with J gene TRBJ1-4; D is undetermined. The CDR3 loop reads CASSQGRVGNEKLFF. CDR3 nucleotides: TGCGCCAGCAGCCAAGGGAGGGTAGGGAATGAAAAACTGTTTTTT.